Included here is one T cell receptor (beta chain) sequence, with context. The study recruited people aged 18 to 89 years across approximately 24 US areas. The CDR3 is 16 residues long. Data came from immunoSEQ multiplex PCR; TCRdb stores just in-frame clones and leaves some out. The table has 200,000 or so clones, 87% seen once. These data originate in a study of blood T cell repertoires in COVID-19. Overall study: Samples came from the United States, Italy and Spain, spanning acute and convalescent COVID-19. Nucleic acid was either cDNA or gDNA, and it came from T cells, B-cell-depleted T cells, or PBMCs.

The sequence came from a man aged 25 to 45 in a cohort exposed to, infected with or recovered from COVID-19 (not recorded which). The chain carries TRBV21-1 and TRBJ2-4; TRBD1, as called in the table, went unchecked against the DNA. TRBV21-1 is labeled a pseudogene. The source material was PBMCs or T cells enriched from blood (not recorded which). For the CDR3, the DNA is TGTGCCAGCAGCAGTTTAAAACAGGGAGCCAAAAACATTCAGTACTTC. Translating it yields CASSSLKQGAKNIQYF.